This passage covers 9 T cell receptor beta chains from one sample sequenced in a study of patients and donors after allogeneic stem cell transplantation. From the RT-PCR reads, TCRdb called clonotypes with MiXCR, one entry per CDR3 protein. The sample holds 390,000 or so distinct CDR3 sequences, roughly 16% seen once. Material: blood, either unsorted or a sorted T cell fraction (not recorded which). Every receptor here comes from a human donor who was either an allogeneic HSCT recipient or a stem cell or donor lymphocyte infusion donor (not recorded which). It is not recorded whose cells these are; they may come from a transplant donor.

The chain has TRBV12-3 or TRBV12-4 and TRBJ1-5; D is possibly TRBD1 (5 bases). With 6 bases removed from V and 5 bases from J, the gap between germline ends came to 11 bases. The CDR3 is 13 amino acids. The CDR3 DNA reads as TGTGCCAGCAGAAAGGGGATGGATCAGCCCCAGCATTTT. It is translated as CASRKGMDQPQHF.

This clonotype was observed a few times. The chain joins TRBV20-1 to TRBJ1-1; 12 positions match TRBD1. The CDR3 sequence is 16 residues long. From germline, CDR1 is DFQATT and CDR2 SNEGSKA (reference sequence). V was pared by 0 bases and J by 6 bases, with 8 bases of the junction left unmatched. DNA for the CDR3: TGCAGTGCTAGAGAATCCGGGACAGGGGGCCTCGCTGAAGCTTTCTTT. Amino acid sequence: CSARESGTGGLAEAFF.

This clonotype was observed a few times. The CDR3 reads CSAKVDSFSYNEQFF. The DNA for the CDR3 is TGCAGTGCAAAGGTAGACTCCTTCTCCTACAATGAGCAGTTCTTC. The rearrangement links TRBV20-1 to TRBJ2-1; no definite D call. V dropped 6 bases and J dropped 0 bases, with 15 bases sitting between them. Germline CDR1 reads DFQATT; CDR2 reads SNEGSKA (reference sequence). The CDR3 length is 15 residues.

The chain carries TRBV5-1 and TRBJ2-7, with TRBD1 matching 7 bases. V lost 4 bases and J lost 5; bases outside the gene matches: 9. The CDR3 is made up of 14 amino acids. The V gene's germline CDR1 is SGHRS and CDR2 YFSETQ. The CDR3 DNA follows: TGCGCCAGCAGCGTGAAGGGACAGCCGAACGAGCAGTACTTC. Residues: CASSVKGQPNEQYF.

The sample holds a few counts of this clonotype. CDR3 in amino acids: CATSSDHKSNQPQHF. The CDR3 DNA is TGTGCCACCAGCAGTGATCACAAATCCAATCAGCCCCAGCATTTT. The rearrangement links TRBV15 to TRBJ1-5; D uncertain. CDR1 and CDR2 from the germline V gene are LNHNV and YYDKDF (reference sequence). This CDR3 is built from 15 residues. The germline V and J ends were trimmed by 3 bases and 3 bases, with 12 bases remaining between them.

This clonotype was found a few times. The genes are TRBV12-3 or TRBV12-4 and TRBJ1-2; 9 bases agree with TRBD1. V dropped 6 bases and J dropped 6; count of bases not matched to a gene: 8. The CDR3 has 14 amino acids. DNA for the CDR3: TGTGCCAGCAGGGGGGACAGGGATGGGAATGGCTACACCTTC. It translates to CASRGDRDGNGYTF.

This clonotype has more than one count but fewer than ten. The rearrangement joins TRBV4-2 to TRBJ2-1; TRBD2 matches at 10 bases. The CDR3 runs to 19 residues. V gave up 0 bases and J gave up 9 bases; unmatched junction bases: 17. Per the germline V gene, CDR1 is LGHNA and CDR2 is YNFKEQ. The CDR3: CASSQDRESSGRMVGEQFF. DNA of the CDR3: TGTGCCAGCAGCCAAGATCGGGAGTCTAGCGGGAGAATGGTGGGTGAGCAGTTCTTC.

In its sample, this clonotype was seen a few times. The chain couples TRBV5-5 to TRBJ1-4; 7 bases map to TRBD1. Germline values: CDR1 SGHKS, CDR2 YYEKEE (reference sequence). The CDR3 has 16 residues. V shed 1 base and J 5 bases; nucleotides not matched to a gene: 8. CDR3 region: CASSLMPGQLNEKLFF. CDR3 coding DNA: TGTGCCAGCAGCTTGATGCCGGGACAGCTAAATGAAAAACTGTTTTTT. Based on the CDR3 plus reference TRBV5-5 and TRBJ1-4, the full variable domain is DAGVTQSPTHLIKTRGQQVTLRCSPISGHKSVSWYQQVLGQGPQFIFQYYEKEERGRGNFPDRFSARQFPNYSSELNVNALLLGDSALYLCASSLMPGQLNEKLFFGSGTQLSVL.

This clonotype has only a few counts. The J gene is TRBJ1-5, the V gene TRBV7-8, with D tentatively TRBD1 (6 bases). The CDR3 totals 17 residues. Per the germline V gene, CDR1 is SGHVS and CDR2 is FQNEAQ. V gave up 5 bases and J gave up 2 bases, with 19 bases separating them. This CDR3 reads CASSPQGTRPGNQPQHF. The CDR3 bases are TGTGCCAGCAGCCCACAGGGTACTCGGCCTGGCAATCAGCCCCAGCATTTT.